The present T cell receptor (beta chain) was sequenced within a study of monozygotic twins with inflammatory bowel disease. Germline V gene lookup returns CDR1 SGDLS and CDR2 YYNGEE. The CDR3 spans 14 residues. The study's findings and limits: IBD patients had lower TCRbeta diversity (inverse Simpson) than healthy co-twins.

About this clonotype itself: Its antigen is unknown.

TCR libraries were prepared from 3,000 to 4,500 ng total RNA each. cDNA encoding TCRalpha and TCRbeta underwent two nested PCRs of roughly 15 and 9 cycles, each of which was followed by bead purification. TCRdb re-called the 5' RACE reads, yielding one record per CDR3 amino acid sequence without DNA. Its table lists 400,000 or so distinct CDR3 sequences. The chain combines TRBV9 with TRBJ2-5; as DNA is missing, the TRBD2 call by TCRdb cannot be tested. Sequencing was done on a sample of blood. This sequence originates from a human donor with ulcerative colitis or Crohn's disease, or a healthy co-twin of an affected twin (not recorded which). The CDR3 sequence: CASSVGLAGETQYF.